The 3 T cell receptor beta chains listed next were all sequenced from one sample in a study of cytomegalovirus exposure and HLA in healthy donors. PCR involved 60 Vbeta and 13 Jbeta primers. Generated by immunoSEQ multiplex PCR, the TCRdb table keeps only in-frame clones and is missing some. The table has 200,000 to 250,000 clones, 83% seen once; the top ten hold approximately 1.4%. The sample consisted of PBMCs. The receptors derive from a girl aged 5-17 years in good health and CMV-seronegative.

The chain recombines TRBV28 with TRBJ1-1, with D possibly matching TRBD1 (5 bases). CDR1 MDHEN and CDR2 SYDVKM come from the germline V gene. The ends were cut back, 6 bases at V and 7 bases at J, with 12 bases in the middle. This CDR3 comprises 12 residues. The CDR3 sequence is CASSLRGIEAFF. The CDR3 DNA follows: TGTGCCAGCAGCTTGCGGGGGATTGAAGCTTTCTTT.

The chain combines TRBV4-2 with TRBJ1-1, with 7 bases aligning to TRBD1. The junction had 10 bases not matched to a gene; V was cut back by 4 bases and J by 5 bases. Germline V lookup: CDR1 LGHNA, CDR2 YNFKEQ. The CDR3 loop spans 15 amino acids. The CDR3 sequence: CASSPEAGGGTEAFF. CDR3 bases: TGTGCCAGCAGCCCAGAAGCAGGGGGAGGAACTGAAGCTTTCTTT.

The J gene is TRBJ2-3, the V gene TRBV7-9; tentatively, D is TRBD1 (5 bases). CDR1 and CDR2 (germline): SEHNR, FQNEAQ (reference sequence). The CDR3 is made up of 15 amino acids. V lost 5 bases, J lost 0 bases, and 12 bases lay in between. CDR3 DNA sequence: TGTGCCAGCAGCAGACAGTCTGCTAGCACAGATACGCAGTATTTT. Translated, it gives CASSRQSASTDTQYF.